The 30 T cell receptor beta chains given below trace back to one sample, sequenced in a study of blood T cell repertoires in COVID-19. Clones were read by immunoSEQ multiplex PCR, and TCRdb kept only the in-frame ones, dropping some. The sample carries about 140,000 clones, around 73% recorded once. Sequencing input: peripheral blood. All receptors derive from a woman aged 45-65 years with active or convalescent COVID-19.

With regard to this clone: The junction and the germline gene differ at one end; a read error may be behind it. The CDR3 loop is CASSLVLYGYTF. The CDR3 region has the DNA TGTGCCAGCAGTTTAGTTCTCTATGGCTACACCTTC. This chain joins TRBV7-2 and TRBJ1-2; D unclear. Germline values: CDR1 SGHTA, CDR2 FQGNSA. This CDR3 has 12 residues.

This CDR3 is CASSPGENANYGYTF. The CDR3 coding sequence is TGTGCCAGCTCACCAGGGGAGAACGCTAACTATGGCTACACCTTC. This chain joins TRBV18 and TRBJ1-2; D is ambiguous. With 2 bases removed from V and 0 bases from J, the gap between germline ends came to 10 bases. This CDR3 is 15 amino acids long. From germline, CDR1 is KGHSH and CDR2 LQKENI.

This clone was found a few times. This chain joins TRBV2 and TRBJ2-7; D may be TRBD1 (5 bases). Germline loops: CDR1 SNHLY, CDR2 FYNNEI. The CDR3 is 14 residues long. With 7 bases removed from V and 2 bases from J, the gap between germline ends came to 15 bases. This CDR3 reads CASTLGRVAYEQYF. The CDR3 coding sequence is TGTGCCAGCACTTTAGGCAGGGTTGCCTACGAGCAGTACTTC. The full variable domain, rest sourced from reference TRBV2 and TRBJ2-7, is EPEVTQTPSHQVTQMGQEVILRCVPISNHLYFYWYRQILGQKVEFLVSFYNNEISEKSEIFDDQFSVERPDGSNFTLKIRSTKLEDSAMYFCASTLGRVAYEQYFGPGTRLTVT.

The rearrangement joins TRBV7-2 to TRBJ1-5; perhaps TRBD1 as D (5 bases). In germline, CDR1 is SGHTA, CDR2 FQGNSA. The V and J ends lost 4 bases and 0 bases respectively, with 13 bases between them. This CDR3 spans 16 amino acids. The CDR3 region has the DNA TGTGCCAGCAGCTGGGGGAGCGGGATTAGCAATCAGCCCCAGCATTTT. Translation gives CASSWGSGISNQPQHF.

The chain recombines TRBV9 with TRBJ2-5, with TRBD1 matching over 7 bases. V shed 4 bases, J shed 5 bases, and the junction held 11 bases outside the gene matches. The CDR3 is 15 residues long. Germline V gene lookup returns CDR1 SGDLS and CDR2 YYNGEE. The CDR3 DNA is TGTGCCAGCAGCACCAGACAGGGTCTGGGGGAGACCCAGTACTTC. Translation: CASSTRQGLGETQYF.

The genes are TRBV5-1 and TRBJ2-1; perhaps TRBD2 as D (6 bases). The germline V gene encodes CDR1 SGHRS and CDR2 YFSETQ. The ends were cut back, 5 bases at V and 4 bases at J, with 13 bases in the middle. This CDR3 contains 14 residues. The CDR3 region has the DNA TGCGCCAGCAGAGATGCGGGGAGATACAATGAGCAGTTCTTC. Amino acids: CASRDAGRYNEQFF.

This chain links TRBV6-4 with TRBJ2-2; D is uncertain. This CDR3 has 14 residues. Germline V CDR1 and CDR2: MRHNA, SNTAGT. V lost 3 bases and J lost 3, with 8 bases in between. CDR3 loop: CASSDSADTGELFF. The DNA for the CDR3 is TGTGCCAGCAGTGATAGTGCGGACACCGGGGAGCTGTTTTTT.

V and J are TRBV6-1 and TRBJ2-2; a possible D gene is TRBD2 (5 bases). CDR1 MNHNS and CDR2 SASEGT come from the germline V gene. The CDR3 is made up of 12 amino acids. Trimming removed 6 bases from V and 6 bases from J, with 8 bases in between. CDR3 DNA sequence: TGTGCCAGCAGAGAGGGTCCCGGGGAGCTGTTTTTT. It yields the protein CASREGPGELFF.

The chain recombines TRBV6-5 with TRBJ1-2, with D possibly matching TRBD1 (6 bases). V dropped 6 bases and J dropped 8 bases, with 22 bases sitting between them. The CDR3 is 15 residues long. Germline assignment: CDR1 MNHEY and CDR2 SVGAGI. The CDR3 is CASRDAKAGAGGYTF. The CDR3 DNA follows: TGTGCCAGCAGGGACGCCAAGGCGGGGGCAGGGGGCTACACCTTC.

The rearrangement uses TRBV18 and TRBJ1-2; 9 nucleotides align to TRBD1. This CDR3 contains 13 residues. J gave up 7 bases and V 4 bases, and 4 bases lay outside the gene matches. The germline V gene encodes CDR1 KGHSH and CDR2 LQKENI. The CDR3 region has the DNA TGTGCCAGCTCACGACAGGGGGACGGTGGCTACACCTTC. It yields the protein CASSRQGDGGYTF.

This chain links TRBV15 with TRBJ2-5, with D maybe TRBD1 (6 bases). The CDR3 has 15 residues. V was cut by 0 bases and J by 1 base, with 9 bases left in between. The germline gives CDR1 LNHNV, CDR2 YYDKDF (reference sequence). The CDR3 nucleotides read TGTGCCACCAGCAGAGATAGGGGGACCCAAGAGACCCAGTACTTC. This translates into CATSRDRGTQETQYF. The variable domain in full, with the rest retrieved from reference TRBV15 and TRBJ2-5, is DAMVIQNPRYQVTQFGKPVTLSCSQTLNHNVMYWYQQKSSQAPKLLFHYYDKDFNNEADTPDNFQSRRPNTSFCFLDIRSPGLGDTAMYLCATSRDRGTQETQYFGPGTRLLVL.

This sequence joins TRBV7-9 and TRBJ1-2; 7 nucleotides line up with TRBD1. Looked up from germline, CDR1 is SEHNR and CDR2 is FQNEAQ (reference sequence). The CDR3 is made up of 14 amino acids. The V segment lost 2 bases and the J segment 5 bases; nucleotides outside the gene matches: 5. The CDR3 reads CASSLLEQGYGYTF. DNA for the CDR3: TGTGCCAGCAGCTTATTAGAACAGGGGTATGGCTACACCTTC.

This clone was detected only once. The V and J genes are TRBV7-3 and TRBJ2-1, with a possible D match to TRBD1 (6 bases). The CDR3 extends over 15 amino acids. Germline V lookup: CDR1 SGHTA, CDR2 FQGTGA. Trimming cost V 1 base and J 5 bases, with 12 bases left between them. The CDR3: CASSLRTVKNNEQFF. DNA for the CDR3: TGTGCCAGCAGCTTAAGGACAGTTAAGAACAATGAGCAGTTCTTC.

The rearrangement uses TRBV5-4 and TRBJ2-7; 13 bases map to TRBD2. Trimming removed 4 bases from V and 7 bases from J; junction bases left unmatched: 8. The germline gives CDR1 SGHNT, CDR2 YYREEE (reference sequence). The CDR3 runs to 15 residues. This CDR3 is CASSRSGTSGKEQYF. The CDR3 region has the DNA TGTGCCAGCAGCCGGTCGGGGACTAGCGGGAAAGAGCAGTACTTC.

This clone was detected a few times. The rearrangement uses TRBV6-5 and TRBJ1-2; possibly TRBD1 for D (5 bases). With 5 bases removed from V and 4 bases from J, the gap between germline ends came to 14 bases. This CDR3 has 14 residues. Germline V lookup: CDR1 MNHEY, CDR2 SVGAGI. CDR3 residues: CASSPGWVSYGYTF. CDR3 in DNA: TGTGCCAGCAGTCCAGGGTGGGTGAGCTATGGCTACACCTTC.

The rearrangement uses TRBV6-2 or TRBV6-3 and TRBJ1-1; 8 nucleotides align to TRBD1. From germline, CDR1 is MNHEY and CDR2 SVGEGT. The CDR3 runs to 15 residues. J gave up 1 base and V 5 bases, and 6 bases lay outside the gene matches. The CDR3 reads CASSPLTGGNTEAFF. CDR3 nucleotides: TGTGCCAGCAGTCCCCTAACAGGGGGGAACACTGAAGCTTTCTTT.

CDR3 loop: CAWSLLGLAGETQYF. CDR3 sequence (DNA): TGTGCCTGGAGTTTACTGGGACTAGCGGGAGAGACCCAGTACTTC. The rearrangement joins TRBV30 to TRBJ2-5; 12 nucleotides align to TRBD2. Trimming cost V 2 bases and J 4 bases; bases outside gene matches: 5. Germline CDR1 and CDR2: GTSNPN and SVGIG (reference sequence). The CDR3 has 15 residues.

The V and J genes are TRBV30 and TRBJ1-1; weak D call: TRBD1 (6 bases). The CDR3 covers 14 residues. The germline gives CDR1 GTSNPN, CDR2 SVGIG (reference sequence). Trimming took 4 bases from V and 0 from J, leaving 12 bases between them. The CDR3 region has the DNA TGTGCCTGGAATGGACAGCCCGTGAACACTGAAGCTTTCTTT. Translated: CAWNGQPVNTEAFF. Drawing the rest from reference TRBV30 and TRBJ1-1, the complete variable domain is SQTIHQWPATLVQPVGSPLSLECTVEGTSNPNLYWYRQAAGRGLQLLFYSVGIGQISSEVPQNLSASRPQDRQFILSSKKLLLSDSGFYLCAWNGQPVNTEAFFGQGTRLTVV.

This clone was picked up a small number of times. This rearrangement joins TRBV19 to TRBJ1-2; 8 nucleotides line up with TRBD1. The germline CDR1 and CDR2 sequences are LNHDA and SQIVND (reference sequence). The CDR3 is 16 residues long. After removal of 1 base from V and 3 bases from J, the junction contained 7 bases not matched to a gene. In DNA, the CDR3 is TGTGCCAGTAGTATAGCCGGACAGGGAATCTACTATGGCTACACCTTC. It codes for CASSIAGQGIYYGYTF.

V usage is TRBV11-3 and J usage is TRBJ2-2; 8 bases fit TRBD1. The J segment lost 1 base and the V segment lost 5 bases, leaving 6 bases of the junction unmatched. The CDR3 is made up of 16 amino acids. Germline CDR1 reads SGHNT; CDR2 reads YENEEA. The DNA for the CDR3 is TGTGCCAGCAGCCTAAGACAGGGGCGGAACACCGGGGAGCTGTTTTTT. This sequence encodes CASSLRQGRNTGELFF.

The chain has TRBV15 and TRBJ2-1, with D tentatively TRBD1 (5 bases). The germline V gene has CDR1 LNHNV and CDR2 YYDKDF (reference sequence). The CDR3 spans 15 residues. The germline V and J ends were trimmed by 3 bases and 5 bases, with 14 bases remaining between them. Written as DNA, the CDR3 is TGTGCCACCAGCAGCAGGGTGGTGGGTAACAATGAGCAGTTCTTC. This translates into CATSSRVVGNNEQFF.

V gene TRBV7-2 combines with J gene TRBJ1-1, with D possibly matching TRBD1 (5 bases). In germline, CDR1 is SGHTA, CDR2 FQGNSA. V was pared by 5 bases and J by 8 bases, with 15 bases between. This CDR3 comprises 13 residues. The CDR3, as DNA: TGTGCCAGCAGCCCGAGTCTCGGGGGGGAAGCTTTCTTT. It is translated as CASSPSLGGEAFF.

The rearrangement links TRBV27 to TRBJ2-1; the match to TRBD2 covers 12 bases. V trimming: 5 bases; J trimming: 8 bases; junction bases outside the gene matches: 4. There are 14 residues in the CDR3. Looked up from germline, CDR1 is MNHEY and CDR2 is SMNVEV (reference sequence). The CDR3 sequence: CASSLRTSGDEQFF. The CDR3 nucleotides read TGTGCCAGCAGTCTTCGGACTAGCGGGGATGAGCAGTTCTTC.

The chain has TRBV7-8 and TRBJ2-3; 9 nucleotides agree with TRBD2. Per the germline V gene, CDR1 is SGHVS and CDR2 is FQNEAQ. CDR3 length equals 16 residues. Trimming took 4 bases from V and 3 from J; bases not matched to a gene: 8. CDR3 bases: TGTGCCAGCAGCTCACCGGCGGGAGGGGTTACAGATACGCAGTATTTT. Translating gives CASSSPAGGVTDTQYF.

This sequence joins TRBV9 and TRBJ2-1, with TRBD2 as a possible D gene (5 bases). The germline V gene has CDR1 SGDLS and CDR2 YYNGEE. CDR3 length: 15 residues. V lost 2 bases and J lost 6, with 15 bases in between. The CDR3 loop reads CASSVEGSESNEQFF. The DNA of the CDR3 is TGTGCCAGCAGCGTCGAGGGATCCGAATCCAATGAGCAGTTCTTC. Drawing the rest from reference TRBV9 and TRBJ2-1, the complete variable domain is DSGVTQTPKHLITATGQRVTLRCSPRSGDLSVYWYQQSLDQGLQFLIQYYNGEERAKGNILERFSAQQFPDLHSELNLSSLELGDSALYFCASSVEGSESNEQFFGPGTRLTVL.

This clone came up a few times. The CDR3 DNA is TGTGCCAGCAGCTTGGAACTAGCGGGAGGGCCGGGGTCCTACGAGCAGTACTTC. Encoded protein: CASSLELAGGPGSYEQYF. V is TRBV5-6 and J is TRBJ2-7; 13 nucleotides match TRBD2. V was pared by 0 bases and J by 1 base, with 7 bases of the junction left unmatched. The CDR3 is 18 residues long. The germline CDR1 and CDR2 sequences are SGHDT and YYEEEE.

This clone showed up just a few times. In DNA form, the CDR3 reads TGTGCCAGCAGCTTAGAGGTCAGCTACGAGCAGTACTTC. It translates to CASSLEVSYEQYF. The genes are TRBV11-2 and TRBJ2-7; D is uncertain. CDR1 and CDR2 from the germline V gene are SGHAT and FQNNGV. V was trimmed by 0 bases and J by 3 bases, leaving 6 bases between them. The CDR3 extends over 13 amino acids.

The J gene is TRBJ2-6, the V gene TRBV7-2; 9 nucleotides align to TRBD2. Trimming cost V 5 bases and J 2 bases; bases outside gene matches: 4. The CDR3 is made up of 16 amino acids. CDR1 SGHTA and CDR2 FQGNSA come from the germline V gene. CDR3 bases: TGTGCCAGCAGCCCGGGACTAGCAACTGGGGCCAACGTCCTGACTTTC. Protein product: CASSPGLATGANVLTF.

The chain carries TRBV7-9 and TRBJ1-6, with 9 positions matching TRBD1. Germline V gene lookup returns CDR1 SEHNR and CDR2 FQNEAQ (reference sequence). This CDR3 contains 15 residues. V trimming: 3 bases; J trimming: 9 bases; junction bases outside the gene matches: 6. The CDR3 loop is CASSLDRGSGSPLHF. The CDR3 DNA follows: TGTGCCAGCAGCTTGGACAGGGGATCGGGTTCACCCCTCCACTTT.

The rearrangement joins TRBV19 to TRBJ1-2; maybe TRBD1 (6 bases). The CDR3 consists of 11 residues. Per germline, CDR1 LNHDA and CDR2 SQIVND (reference sequence). Trimming pared 3 bases from V and 7 bases from J, leaving 6 bases between. For the CDR3, the DNA is TGTGCCAGTAGTATGGGGGCTGGCTACACCTTC. Amino acid sequence: CASSMGAGYTF.